This T cell receptor beta chain derives from a study of blood T cell repertoires in COVID-19. Turning to the study itself: Samples came from the United States, Italy and Spain, spanning acute and convalescent COVID-19. T cells, B-cell-depleted T cells, or PBMCs provided the cDNA or gDNA that served as material.

With V trimmed by 1 base and J by 2 bases, 0 bases remained unmatched. CDR1 SGHRS and CDR2 YFSETQ come from the germline V gene. The CDR3 consists of 15 residues. The sample holds one count of this clone. Authors' methods: Amplification of reference gene primers was used by the study to estimate nucleated cell counts. Data came from immunoSEQ multiplex PCR; TCRdb stores just in-frame clones and leaves some out. That table is the source of V, J and clone size, and D and trimming were worked out from the DNA. This sample has approximately 80,000 clones, with 80% to 95% found just once. Sequenced input: peripheral blood. The origin of this receptor is a woman aged 45-59 years in a cohort sampled during active COVID-19. The chain combines TRBV5-1 with TRBJ2-1; TRBD2 matches at 10 bases. CDR3 residues: CASSLSGRAYNEQFF. The CDR3 bases are TGCGCCAGCAGCTTGAGCGGGAGGGCCTACAATGAGCAGTTCTTC. Drawing the rest from reference TRBV5-1 and TRBJ2-1, the complete variable domain is KAGVTQTPRYLIKTRGQQVTLSCSPISGHRSVSWYQQTPGQGLQFLFEYFSETQRNKGNFPGRFSGRQFSNSRSEMNVSTLELGDSALYLCASSLSGRAYNEQFFGPGTRLTVL.